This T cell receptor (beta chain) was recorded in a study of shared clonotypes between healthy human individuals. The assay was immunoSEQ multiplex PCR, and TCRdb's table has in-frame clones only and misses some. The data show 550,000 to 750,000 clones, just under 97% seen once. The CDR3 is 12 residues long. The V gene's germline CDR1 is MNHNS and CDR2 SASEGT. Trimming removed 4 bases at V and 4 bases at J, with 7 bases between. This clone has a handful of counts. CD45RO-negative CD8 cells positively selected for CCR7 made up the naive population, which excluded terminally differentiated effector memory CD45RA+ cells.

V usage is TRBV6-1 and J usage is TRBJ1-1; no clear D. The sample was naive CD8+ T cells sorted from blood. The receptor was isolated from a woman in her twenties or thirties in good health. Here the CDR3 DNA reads TGTGCCAGCAGTGTCCGGTTCACTGAAGCTTTCTTT. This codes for CASSVRFTEAFF.